The entry below describes one T cell receptor (beta chain). The sample originates from a study of OX40 agonist ivuxolimab in advanced cancers. Germline loops: CDR1 SGHNT, CDR2 YYREEE (reference sequence). The CDR3 is 17 amino acids. The ends lost 4 bases at V and 3 bases at J; junction bases unmatched: 13. This table comes from immunoSEQ multiplex PCR, and its TCRdb copy is limited to in-frame clones, with some not included. The sample yields around 60,000 clones, 85% to 90% seen once. The sequencing here drew on CD4+ or CD8+ T cells sorted from blood, taken in a trial of the OX40 agonist ivuxolimab. This chain joins TRBV5-4 and TRBJ1-2, with 9 nucleotides matching TRBD1. This sequence was found in an adult with an advanced solid tumor such as melanoma, head and neck, liver or kidney cancer. CDR3 loop: CASSRPGQGFLDYGYTF. CDR3 DNA: TGTGCCAGCAGCCGTCCGGGACAGGGATTTTTGGACTATGGCTACACCTTC.